The clone carrying this T cell receptor (beta chain) has only one observation. The sample originates from a study of control samples from healthy donors and cancer patients. Using immunoSEQ multiplex PCR, the repertoire was profiled, and TCRdb retains in-frame clones only, with some absent. This table holds 15,000 or so clones, about 90% found once. The V end lost 5 bases, the J end lost 8 bases, and 16 bases lay between the germline ends. This CDR3 is built from 14 residues. Germline loops: CDR1 SEHNR, CDR2 FQNEAQ (reference sequence). Material: PBMCs. V gene TRBV7-9 combines with J gene TRBJ2-1; D uncertain. The TCR sequence derives from a woman in her 70s with colorectal cancer. The CDR3 sequence is CASSQARPRDEQFF. CDR3 in DNA: TGTGCCAGCAGCCAAGCGCGGCCTAGGGATGAGCAGTTCTTC. The full variable domain, its missing parts supplied by reference TRBV7-9 and TRBJ2-1, is DTGVSQNPRHKITKRGQNVTFRCDPISEHNRLYWYRQTLGQGPEFLTYFQNEAQLEKSRLLSDRFSAERPKGSFSTLEIQRTEQGDSAMYLCASSQARPRDEQFFGPGTRLTVL.